This record concerns one T cell receptor beta chain sequence. Its antigen remains unidentified. TCR beta VDJ and CDR3 profiles were obtained from a genomic DNA template. Using its own MiXCR run on the reads, TCRdb lists one record per CDR3 protein. The sample shows some 160,000 distinct CDR3 sequences, 45% to 55% of them seen only once. Flow cytometry had shown expanded CD8+CD57+ cells in the patients chosen for sequencing. At blood sampling, none of the patients had yet received therapy. The CDR3 has 14 residues. With 8 bases removed from V and 2 bases from J, the gap between germline ends came to 15 bases. This sample is part of a study of CD8+CD57+ T cells in acquired aplastic anemia. About the study: Sorted CD4+ and CD8+ cells gave an average of about 3 ug of DNA.

Overall study results and limits: Patients did not significantly differ from controls in CD8+ Simpson's diversity. Found in both controls and patients were fewer than 35 CD8+ CDR3 sequences.

The chain links TRBV12-3 or TRBV12-4 to TRBJ1-1; D possibly corresponds to TRBD1 (5 bases). The sequence came from a human donor with aplastic anemia. What was sequenced was sorted CD4+, CD8+, or CD8+CD57+ T cells (not recorded which) from PBMCs. DNA for the CDR3: TGTGCCAGCGGGTTCCGACAGACTAACACTGAAGCTTTCTTT. It translates to CASGFRQTNTEAFF.